This T cell receptor beta chain was recorded in a study of neoadjuvant anti-PD-1 for oral cavity cancer. Time point: after neoadjuvant nivolumab, at surgical resection. The method was immunoSEQ multiplex PCR; TCRdb's version includes in-frame clones alone and lacks a portion of them. The sample records thousands of clones, approximately 70% being singletons. The receptor was derived from a person aged 40 to 85 with oral cavity squamous cell carcinoma. The source material was PBMCs, sampled after nivolumab (anti-PD-1) treatment.

The CDR3 loop reads CASSLMQGAYNEQFF. Here the CDR3 DNA reads TGTGCCAGCAGTTTAATGCAGGGGGCTTACAATGAGCAGTTCTTC. The chain joins TRBV28 to TRBJ2-1, with 8 bases matching TRBD1. The V gene's germline CDR1 is MDHEN and CDR2 SYDVKM. J lost 4 bases, V lost 2 bases, and 4 bases had no gene match. The CDR3 consists of 15 residues.